A selection of T cell receptor beta chains follows, all from one sample in a study of T cell repertoires in aging, cancer and after chemotherapy. TCRdb itself ran the multiplex PCR reads through MiXCR, one entry per CDR3 protein. The sample includes several thousand distinct CDR3 sequences, roughly 33% seen only once; the top ten take roughly 13%. The sample consisted of blood. Source of these receptors: a human donor in good health. The donor label of this sample is uncertain. CDR3s include the opening cysteine and the closing phenylalanine or tryptophan. Each record gives: V gene, J gene, clone size, D gene, CDR3 DNA, CDR3 protein. D genes are given only for firm matches. Part of the rows lack a size; the others show once, few, many or a class for expanded clones.

TRBV6-5	TRBJ1-2	.	.	TGTGCCAGCAGTTACGGGCAGGACCACTATGGCTACACCTTC	CASSYGQDHYGYTF
TRBV6-5	TRBJ1-6	.	TRBD1	TGTGCCAGCAGTTACTCGCGGCAGGGGGCCCATTCACCCCTCCACTTT	CASSYSRQGAHSPLHF
TRBV6-1	TRBJ1-1	.	.	TGTGCCAGCAGGCTGAACACTGAAGCTTTCTTT	CASRLNTEAFF
TRBV18	TRBJ2-3	few	.	TGTGCCAGCTCACGAGTTAGCACAGCCGACGAGAACACAGATACGCAGTATTTT	CASSRVSTADENTDTQYF
TRBV27	TRBJ2-7	few	.	TGTGCCAGCAGTCCCCGAGCAGGAAGAACCTACGAGCAGTACTTC	CASSPRAGRTYEQYF
TRBV5-4	TRBJ2-6	few	.	TGTGCCAGCAGCTCACCGACGTGGGTCTCTGGGGCCAACGTCCTGACTTTC	CASSSPTWVSGANVLTF
TRBV5-5	TRBJ1-4	few	.	TGTGCCAGCAGCCCTAACGACAGATATAATGAAAAACTGTTTTTT	CASSPNDRYNEKLFF
TRBV6-1	TRBJ1-2	.	.	TGTGCCAGCAGTGGATCAAGTGCCTATGGCTACACCTTC	CASSGSSAYGYTF
TRBV5-6	TRBJ2-7	.	.	TGTGCCAGCAGCTTTGTTTCTACCTACGAGCAGTACTTC	CASSFVSTYEQYF
TRBV20-1	TRBJ2-5	.	TRBD1	TGCAGTGCTTACCCTAGGACAGGGGAGGTGAAGACCCAGTACTTC	CSAYPRTGEVKTQYF
TRBV7-2	TRBJ2-1	.	.	TGTGCCAGCAGCTTAACAGGGTACGGTGAGAATGAGCAGTTCTTC	CASSLTGYGENEQFF
TRBV6-5	TRBJ2-1	medium-sized	.	TGTGCCAGCAGTTACGGATTCTCCTACAATGAGCAGTTCTTC	CASSYGFSYNEQFF
TRBV6-5	TRBJ2-5	.	.	TGTGCCAGCAGTTACCTAGGAGAAGAGACCCAGTACTTC	CASSYLGEETQYF
TRBV15	TRBJ1-3	.	.	TGTGCCACCAGCAGTGACAGCTCTGGAAACACCATATATTTT	CATSSDSSGNTIYF
TRBV6-5	TRBJ1-5	.	TRBD1	TGTGCCAGCAGCCTTAGGAGGGGGCAAGAAGGTCAGCCCCAGCATTTT	CASSLRRGQEGQPQHF
TRBV27	TRBJ1-5	few	.	TGTGCCAGCAGTGCCGGATTAGCAAATCAGCCCCAGCATTTT	CASSAGLANQPQHF
TRBV10-3	TRBJ2-6	.	.	TGTGCCATCAGTCCGGACGGGAGATCTGGGGCCAACGTCCTGACTTTC	CAISPDGRSGANVLTF
TRBV19	TRBJ1-1	.	.	TGTGCCAGTAGTATAGTCCCTCTGATGAACACTGAAGCTTTCTTT	CASSIVPLMNTEAFF
TRBV19	TRBJ1-2	medium-sized	.	TGTGCCAGTAGCAACAGGGACTATGGCTACACCTTC	CASSNRDYGYTF